This T cell receptor (beta chain) emerged from a study of T cells in localized non-small cell lung cancer. Study-level points and caveats: Compared with tumor, uninvolved adjacent lung displayed greater T cell clonality, ranking highest overall. Appearance in adjacent lung was seen for a median around 61 of the top 100 tumor clones.

This clone occurred a few times. The target antigen is unknown. The repertoire was sequenced with immunoSEQ multiplex PCR; TCRdb's copy has only in-frame clones and lacks some. The top ten clones hold 0.9% to 1.5% of a sample with around 17,000 clones, 90% of them seen once. V was cut by 4 bases and J by 6 bases, with 12 bases left in between. The CDR3 contains 13 residues. Germline V gene data show CDR1 as MNHNY and CDR2 as SVGAGI (reference sequence). This material consisted of peripheral blood mononuclear cells, taken before any cancer treatment. This chain joins TRBV6-6 and TRBJ1-2; D may be TRBD1 (6 bases). The TCR sequence derives from a woman aged 35 to 69 with stage III lung adenocarcinoma. This CDR3 is CASSWASGDGYTF. The CDR3 nucleotides are TGTGCCAGCAGTTGGGCCTCAGGGGATGGCTACACCTTC.